The present T cell receptor (beta chain) was sequenced within a study of T cells in Graves' hyperthyroidism and ophthalmopathy. Trimming took off 3 bases at V and 4 bases at J, with 21 bases between the two ends. The CDR3 loop spans 16 amino acids. Germline CDR1 is DFQATT and CDR2 is SNEGSKA (reference sequence). Patients between 18 and 65 years old had hyperthyroidism, newly diagnosed and lasting under 2 months. Findings and limits, study-wide: Blood also contained most expanded thyroid clonotypes above 0.001.

This clonotype was seen repeatedly, ten times or more. Its antigen is not identified. Amplified TCR beta CDR3 regions came from RNA transcripts. A first-round RT-PCR of the TCR CDR3 used the HTBI primer set. TCRdb re-analysed the multiplex PCR reads in MiXCR, keeping a single row per CDR3 protein. The profile covers more than 600,000 distinct CDR3 sequences, with around 15% appearing a single time and around 7.7% taken by the ten largest. This TCR came from a young man with Graves' hyperthyroidism. What was sequenced was blood. The V call is TRBV20-1, the J call TRBJ2-5; maybe TRBD2 (6 bases). This chain's CDR3 is CSASSSGLIRGETQYF. The CDR3 DNA sequence: TGCAGTGCTAGCTCAAGCGGGCTCATACGTGGAGAGACCCAGTACTTC.